The 24 T cell receptor beta chains reported below all come from one sample, sequenced in a study of monozygotic twins with inflammatory bowel disease. No DNA is given; TCRdb re-called the 5' RACE reads and lists each CDR3 protein once. In all, the sample yields a few hundred thousand distinct CDR3 sequences. Material for sequencing was blood. These receptors were obtained from a human donor with ulcerative colitis or Crohn's disease, or a healthy co-twin of an affected twin (not recorded which).

V gene TRBV6-2 or TRBV6-3 combines with J gene TRBJ1-5; the D call of TRBD1 rests on TCRdb alone, since no DNA is present to check it. This CDR3 spans 15 amino acids. CDR1 is MNHEY and CDR2 is SVGEGT in the germline V gene. The CDR3 reads CASSYGGAGNQPQHF.

This chain links TRBV15 with TRBJ2-7; TCRdb designates TRBD2, a call that cannot be tested without DNA. The CDR3 sequence is 15 residues long. Germline-derived CDR1 and CDR2 are LNHNV and YYDKDF (reference sequence). This CDR3 is CATSPGLELSYEQYF.

This sequence joins TRBV4-3 and TRBJ2-3; TCRdb indicates TRBD2, and absent DNA this call remains unverified. This CDR3 is built from 17 residues. Germline V gene sequence: CDR1 LGHNA, CDR2 YSLEER. The chain's CDR3 is CASSQDPSGGVTDTQYF.

V and J are TRBV6-1 and TRBJ1-2. Germline V gives CDR1 MNHNS, CDR2 SASEGT. The CDR3 has 13 residues. CDR3 in amino acids: CASSEGWDYGYTF.

V gene TRBV18 combines with J gene TRBJ2-1. Germline assignment: CDR1 KGHSH and CDR2 LQKENI. This CDR3 spans 13 amino acids. The CDR3 reads CASSPSAGGGRVF.

The gene calls are TRBV4-3 and TRBJ1-2; with no DNA, the TCRdb D assignment of TRBD1 cannot be verified. The CDR3 runs to 15 residues. Germline V gives CDR1 LGHNA, CDR2 YSLEER. CDR3 amino acids: CASSREGQRGNGYTF.

This chain connects TRBV20-1 to TRBJ1-2. This CDR3 has 11 amino acids. Germline CDR1 is DFQATT and CDR2 is SNEGSKA (reference sequence). The CDR3 region is CSAIGNYGYTF.

V gene TRBV20-1 combines with J gene TRBJ2-4. This CDR3 spans 14 amino acids. The germline V gene encodes CDR1 DFQATT and CDR2 SNEGSKA (reference sequence). The CDR3 is CSAPSGVAKNIQYF.

The chain has TRBV10-3 and TRBJ1-2; TCRdb gives TRBD1 as the D gene, but with no DNA this cannot be confirmed. The length of the CDR3 is 14 residues. Germline CDR1 is ENHRY and CDR2 is SYGVKD. The CDR3 spells CAIASRDRVYGYTF.

The chain combines TRBV7-2 with TRBJ2-5; TCRdb proposes TRBD2, but this gene call is untestable without DNA. The CDR3 covers 18 residues. Germline lookup yields CDR1 SGHTA and CDR2 FQGNSA. CDR3 residues: CASSLTGRSGGPGETQYF.

The chain uses TRBV18 and TRBJ2-1; with no DNA, the TCRdb D assignment of TRBD1 cannot be verified. Germline CDR1 KGHSH, CDR2 LQKENI. The CDR3 runs 13 residues. The CDR3 sequence is CASSISQGDEQFF.

The chain combines TRBV20-1 with TRBJ2-7; as DNA is missing, the TRBD1 call by TCRdb cannot be tested. CDR3 length: 13 residues. CDR1 is DFQATT and CDR2 is SNEGSKA in the germline V gene (reference sequence). The CDR3 region is CSARETGFHEQYF.

The chain uses TRBV12-3 or TRBV12-4 and TRBJ1-2; the D call from TCRdb, TRBD1, cannot be confirmed without DNA. The CDR3 contains 16 residues. The CDR3 protein is CASAPPGGEVIYGYTF.

The chain combines TRBV29-1 with TRBJ2-3. This CDR3 has 14 amino acids. Per the germline V gene, CDR1 is SQVTM and CDR2 is ANQGSEA. This chain's CDR3 is CSVLRHASGDTQYF.

The chain recombines TRBV5-1 with TRBJ2-3. Germline CDR1 reads SGHRS; CDR2 reads YFSETQ. CDR3 length equals 14 residues. The CDR3 is CASSLGRNTDTQYF.

V and J are TRBV12-3 or TRBV12-4 and TRBJ2-5; TCRdb reports TRBD2, a call that lacks DNA to check it against. The length of the CDR3 is 19 residues. The CDR3 spells CASSLIIGASGGNQETQYF.

The V and J genes are TRBV7-2 and TRBJ1-5; TCRdb selects TRBD1, and the lack of DNA leaves this call unchecked. This CDR3 is built from 13 residues. Per the germline V gene, CDR1 is SGHTA and CDR2 is FQGNSA. CDR3 protein: CASSLNPDQPQHF.

This sequence joins TRBV20-1 and TRBJ2-5; TCRdb indicates TRBD2, and absent DNA this call remains unverified. CDR3 length: 14 amino acids. CDR1 DFQATT and CDR2 SNEGSKA come from the germline V gene (reference sequence). The CDR3 reads CSARGGGALETQYF.

The chain joins TRBV3-1 to TRBJ2-2; TCRdb indicates TRBD2, and absent DNA this call remains unverified. CDR1 LGHDT and CDR2 YNNKEL come from the germline V gene (reference sequence). This CDR3 is built from 16 residues. CDR3: CASSQVVSGGSGELFF.

The chain uses TRBV29-1 and TRBJ2-5; TCRdb's D gene call, TRBD1, goes unchecked for lack of DNA. Per germline, CDR1 SQVTM and CDR2 ANQGSEA. The CDR3 consists of 12 residues. CDR3 in amino acids: CSTGRHQETQYF.

The chain recombines TRBV12-5 with TRBJ2-7; TCRdb's D gene call, TRBD1, goes unchecked for lack of DNA. The CDR3 runs 19 residues. CDR1 and CDR2 from the germline V gene are LGHNT and FRNRAP. CDR3 in amino acids: CASGFPPGQKPNSSYEQYF. The variable domain in full, completed from reference TRBV12-5 and TRBJ2-7, reads DARVTQTPRHKVTEMGQEVTMRCQPILGHNTVFWYRQTMMQGLELLAYFRNRAPLDDSGMPKDRFSAEMPDATLATLKIQPSEPRDSAVYFCASGFPPGQKPNSSYEQYFGPGTRLTVT.

This chain connects TRBV7-2 to TRBJ1-6. The CDR3 is 15 amino acids. CDR1 SGHTA and CDR2 FQGNSA come from the germline V gene. CDR3 in amino acids: CASSPETYGDSPLHF.

V gene TRBV20-1 combines with J gene TRBJ2-1; TCRdb names TRBD1, which stays unverified in the absence of DNA. CDR1 DFQATT and CDR2 SNEGSKA come from the germline V gene (reference sequence). The CDR3 is 12 amino acids. Here the CDR3 reads CSGGTGATEQFF.

The chain employs TRBV5-1 and TRBJ1-4; checking the TCRdb D call of TRBD1 is not possible without DNA. Germline CDR1 SGHRS, CDR2 YFSETQ. The CDR3 runs to 17 residues. CDR3 region: CASSLEDGGTDNEKLFF. Filled out from reference TRBV5-1 and TRBJ1-4, the complete variable domain reads KAGVTQTPRYLIKTRGQQVTLSCSPISGHRSVSWYQQTPGQGLQFLFEYFSETQRNKGNFPGRFSGRQFSNSRSEMNVSTLELGDSALYLCASSLEDGGTDNEKLFFGSGTQLSVL.